This is a list of T cell receptor beta chains from one sample in a study of T cells in Graves' hyperthyroidism and ophthalmopathy. TCRdb re-analysed the multiplex PCR reads in MiXCR, keeping a single row per CDR3 protein. The sample holds 560,000 or so distinct CDR3 sequences, more than 45% seen once. Sequencing was performed on peripheral blood or thyroid tissue (not recorded which). Receptors originate from a woman between 18 and 29 years old with Graves' hyperthyroidism. The CDR3 runs from the conserved cysteine through the conserved F or W. D genes are given only for firm matches. Only part of the rows carry a size: once, few, many, or a class if the clone is expanded.

D	J	size	V	CDR3	DNA
.	TRBJ1-2	few	TRBV20-1	CSARDIRGFSYGYTF	TGCAGTGCTAGAGATATAAGGGGCTTTAGCTATGGCTACACCTTC
.	TRBJ2-5	many	TRBV19	CASSTSGIPQETQYF	TGTGCCAGTAGTACTTCAGGGATACCTCAAGAGACCCAGTACTTC
TRBD1	TRBJ1-2	.	TRBV2	CASSEDRAHYGYTF	TGTGCCAGCAGTGAGGACAGGGCCCACTATGGCTACACCTTC
.	TRBJ1-3	.	TRBV7-9	CASSLPGFSGNTIYF	TGTGCCAGCAGCTTACCAGGCTTCTCTGGAAACACCATATATTTT
.	TRBJ1-2	few	TRBV7-9	CASSPQQLSYGYTF	TGTGCCAGCAGCCCACAACAGCTTAGCTATGGCTACACCTTC
TRBD1	TRBJ1-1	many	TRBV19	CASSWTGMNTEAFF	TGTGCCAGTAGTTGGACAGGGATGAACACTGAAGCTTTCTTT
.	TRBJ1-6	.	TRBV12-3/TRBV12-4	CASSPRGQNSPLHF	TGTGCCAGCAGTCCCCGGGGCCAGAACTCACCCCTCCACTTT
TRBD1	TRBJ2-7	.	TRBV29-1	CSVGQGGDYEQYF	TGCAGCGTGGGACAGGGTGGGGACTACGAGCAGTACTTC
.	TRBJ1-5	.	TRBV5-1	CASSPRNGNQPQHF	TGCGCCAGCAGCCCTCGCAACGGGAATCAGCCCCAGCATTTT
.	TRBJ1-2	.	TRBV5-5	CASSLAAGTNYGYTF	TGTGCCAGCAGCTTGGCCGCAGGGACTAACTATGGCTACACCTTC
.	TRBJ1-1	few	TRBV7-2	CASSLEPDSMNTEAFF	TGTGCCAGCAGCCTGGAGCCGGACAGCATGAACACTGAAGCTTTCTTT
.	TRBJ1-3	few	TRBV5-1	CASSQDGSGNTIYF	TGCGCCAGCAGCCAGGACGGTTCGGGAAACACCATATATTTT
.	TRBJ1-1	.	TRBV7-6	CASSLAFNGMNTEAFF	TGTGCCAGCAGCTTAGCGTTTAACGGGATGAACACTGAAGCTTTCTTT
TRBD1	TRBJ2-7	.	TRBV19	CASSITGVEEQYF	TGTGCCAGTAGTATAACAGGGGTGGAGGAGCAGTACTTC
TRBD1	TRBJ1-6	few	TRBV20-1	CSAYRGTYNSPLHF	TGCAGTGCGTACAGGGGCACCTATAATTCACCCCTCCACTTT
TRBD1	TRBJ2-2	.	TRBV10-3	CAITGTGATGELFF	TGTGCCATCACCGGGACAGGGGCCACCGGGGAGCTGTTTTTT
.	TRBJ1-2	once	TRBV29-1	CSVTQDYGYTF	TGCAGCGTTACGCAGGACTATGGCTACACCTTC
.	TRBJ1-6	many	TRBV7-9	CASSLNGRLDSPLHF	TGTGCCAGCAGCTTAAACGGGAGGCTCGATTCACCCCTCCACTTT
.	TRBJ2-7	few	TRBV7-6	CASSWGVSYEQYF	TGTGCCAGCAGTTGGGGAGTCTCCTACGAGCAGTACTTC
.	TRBJ1-1	many	TRBV7-9	CASSLVDGMNTEAFF	TGTGCCAGCAGCTTAGTCGATGGAATGAACACTGAAGCTTTCTTT
TRBD1	TRBJ1-5	many	TRBV25-1	CASSPRGQGNQPQHF	TGTGCCAGCAGTCCAAGGGGACAGGGGAATCAGCCCCAGCATTTT
.	TRBJ1-5	.	TRBV10-3	CASSPGFFNNQPQHF	TGTGCCAGCAGTCCCGGGTTTTTTAACAATCAGCCCCAGCATTTT
.	TRBJ1-1	once	TRBV29-1	CSAGTGSEAFF	TGCAGTGCTGGAACAGGGTCCGAAGCTTTCTTT
.	TRBJ1-6	.	TRBV7-3	CASSQPQARGNSPLHF	TGTGCCAGCAGCCAACCCCAGGCCCGGGGGAATTCACCCCTCCACTTT
.	TRBJ1-2	.	TRBV29-1	CSVDQGLDGYTF	TGCAGCGTTGATCAGGGTTTGGATGGCTACACCTTC
TRBD2	TRBJ2-3	once	TRBV7-2	CASSPSGPVVYF	TGTGCCAGCAGCCCTAGCGGACCCGTCGTGTATTTT
TRBD2	TRBJ2-7	.	TRBV5-5	CASSLWLAGGLRDEQYF	TGTGCCAGCAGCTTGTGGCTAGCGGGAGGGTTGCGAGACGAGCAGTACTTC
TRBD1	TRBJ1-4	.	TRBV20-1	CSASHRGREKLFF	TGCAGTGCTAGTCACAGGGGGCGGGAAAAACTGTTTTTT
.	TRBJ1-3	many	TRBV29-1	CSVDTTGRSGNTIYF	TGCAGCGTTGATACTACAGGACGCTCTGGAAACACCATATATTTT
.	TRBJ1-1	many	TRBV29-1	CSVVNGGLGTEAFF	TGCAGCGTTGTAAACGGGGGTCTAGGCACTGAAGCTTTCTTT
TRBD1	TRBJ1-1	few	TRBV6-5	CASSYLGIGQGADTEAFF	TGTGCCAGCAGTTACCTCGGCATCGGACAGGGGGCGGACACTGAAGCTTTCTTT
.	TRBJ1-1	few	TRBV5-6	CASSFVGTNTEAFF	TGTGCCAGCAGCTTTGTAGGGACGAACACTGAAGCTTTCTTT
.	TRBJ1-4	.	TRBV6-5	CASSSRGRWDEKLFF	TGTGCCAGCAGTTCCAGGGGCAGATGGGATGAAAAACTGTTTTTT
.	TRBJ2-7	once	TRBV24-1	CATSVGAGDEQYF	TGTGCCACCAGTGTGGGGGCAGGCGATGAGCAGTACTTC
.	TRBJ2-2	.	TRBV15	CATSREVGAITGELFF	TGTGCCACCAGCAGAGAAGTAGGGGCCATCACCGGGGAGCTGTTTTTT
.	TRBJ2-7	once	TRBV7-9	CAGSLADLRAYEQYF	TGTGCCGGCAGCTTAGCGGACCTGCGGGCCTACGAGCAGTACTTC
.	TRBJ1-1	.	TRBV10-3	CASSDSRSSQRVF	TGTGCCAGCAGTGATTCCAGATCCTCCCAGCGAGTCTTT
TRBD2	TRBJ2-7	few	TRBV7-9	CASSLGLAGEEQYF	TGTGCCAGCAGCCTCGGACTAGCGGGAGAAGAGCAGTACTTC
TRBD1	TRBJ2-7	many	TRBV29-1	CSVEGDSNEQYF	TGCAGCGTTGAAGGGGACAGTAACGAGCAGTACTTC
.	TRBJ2-7	.	TRBV7-9	CASSPPPGQGPSYEQYF	TGTGCCAGCAGCCCTCCACCGGGACAAGGGCCTTCCTACGAGCAGTACTTC
.	TRBJ2-7	.	TRBV20-1	CSAEPWTVSYEQYF	TGCAGTGCTGAACCCTGGACGGTGTCCTACGAGCAGTACTTC
.	TRBJ2-5	many	TRBV7-8	CASSSEQQETQYF	TGTGCCAGCAGCTCGGAGCAACAAGAGACCCAGTACTTC
TRBD2	TRBJ2-7	.	TRBV7-8	CASRQGLAGPYEQYF	TGTGCCAGCAGGCAGGGACTAGCGGGGCCTTACGAGCAGTACTTC
.	TRBJ1-6	.	TRBV25-1	CASSRGTNSPLHF	TGTGCCAGCAGTAGGGGCACGAATTCACCCCTCCACTTT
TRBD2	TRBJ2-5	.	TRBV11-2	CASSLDHRLAEEETQYF	TGTGCCAGCAGCTTAGATCATCGGCTAGCGGAAGAAGAGACCCAGTACTTC
TRBD1	TRBJ1-1	.	TRBV13	CASSLGRTGGFTEAFF	TGTGCCAGCAGCTTAGGCCGGACAGGGGGATTCACTGAAGCTTTCTTT
.	TRBJ1-2	.	TRBV24-1	CATSAFDQSNYGYTF	TGTGCCACCAGTGCCTTCGACCAGTCGAACTATGGCTACACCTTC
.	TRBJ1-1	many	TRBV7-9	CASSPFDVAEAFF	TGTGCCAGCAGCCCATTCGACGTTGCTGAAGCTTTCTTT
.	TRBJ2-6	.	TRBV29-1	CSVEANVPTF	TGCAGCGTTGAGGCCAACGTCCCGACTTTC
.	TRBJ2-5	once	TRBV24-1	CATSGQGEETQYF	TGTGCCACCAGTGGTCAGGGCGAAGAGACCCAGTACTTC
TRBD2	TRBJ2-7	few	TRBV19	CASSIDAGVEQYF	TGTGCCAGTAGTATAGATGCGGGGGTCGAGCAGTACTTC
TRBD1	TRBJ1-2	.	TRBV25-1	CASSVGQGRGYTF	TGTGCCAGCAGTGTTGGACAGGGTAGAGGCTACACCTTC
.	TRBJ2-7	few	TRBV7-2	CASRSIRDKSSYEQYF	TGTGCCAGCAGAAGCATCCGGGACAAGAGCTCCTACGAGCAGTACTTC
.	TRBJ1-1	.	TRBV7-6	CASSSPWEATGGTEAFF	TGTGCCAGCAGCTCCCCATGGGAGGCCACGGGGGGCACTGAAGCTTTCTTT
.	TRBJ1-2	.	TRBV12-3/TRBV12-4	CASSRQTDYGYTF	TGTGCTAGCTCCAGACAGACGGACTATGGCTACACCTTC
.	TRBJ2-7	.	TRBV2	CAIERGRTYEQYF	TGTGCCATCGAGCGTGGCAGGACCTACGAGCAGTACTTC
.	TRBJ1-2	.	TRBV15	CATSSYGANGYTF	TGTGCCACCAGCAGTTACGGTGCTAATGGCTACACCTTC
.	TRBJ2-7	.	TRBV7-2	CASSRGLTSGEQYF	TGTGCCAGCAGCCGTGGGTTGACATCGGGGGAGCAGTACTTC
.	TRBJ1-1	.	TRBV12-3/TRBV12-4	CASSQAMNTEAFF	TGTGCCAGCAGTCAAGCTATGAACACTGAAGCTTTCTTT
.	TRBJ1-2	.	TRBV11-3	CASSPAGPYNYGYTF	TGTGCCAGCAGCCCAGCGGGACCTTATAACTATGGCTACACCTTC